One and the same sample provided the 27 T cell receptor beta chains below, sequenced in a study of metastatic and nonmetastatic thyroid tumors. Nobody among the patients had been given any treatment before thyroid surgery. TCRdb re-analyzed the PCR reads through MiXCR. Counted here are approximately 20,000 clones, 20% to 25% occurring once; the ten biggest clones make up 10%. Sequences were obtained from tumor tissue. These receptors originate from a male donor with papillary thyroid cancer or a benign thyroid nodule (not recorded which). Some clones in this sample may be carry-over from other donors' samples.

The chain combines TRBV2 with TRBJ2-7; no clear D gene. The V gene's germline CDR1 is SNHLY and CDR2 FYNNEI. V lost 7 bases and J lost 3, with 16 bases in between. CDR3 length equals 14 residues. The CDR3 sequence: CASNPPSVCYEQYF. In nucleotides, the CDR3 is TGTGCCAGCAATCCCCCTTCAGTATGCTACGAGCAGTACTTC.

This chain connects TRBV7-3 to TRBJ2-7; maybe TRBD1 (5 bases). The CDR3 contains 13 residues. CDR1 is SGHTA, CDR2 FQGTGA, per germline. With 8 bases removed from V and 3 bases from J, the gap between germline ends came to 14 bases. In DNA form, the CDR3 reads TGTGCCAGCCGATTTCTAAGGGGCTACGAGCAGTACTTC. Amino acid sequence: CASRFLRGYEQYF.

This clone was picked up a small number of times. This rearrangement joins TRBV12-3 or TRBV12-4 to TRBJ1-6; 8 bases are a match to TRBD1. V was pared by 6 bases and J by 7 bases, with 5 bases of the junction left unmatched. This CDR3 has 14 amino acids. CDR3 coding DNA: TGTGCCAGCAGGCGTACAGGGGGAAATTCACCCCTCCACTTT. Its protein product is CASRRTGGNSPLHF.

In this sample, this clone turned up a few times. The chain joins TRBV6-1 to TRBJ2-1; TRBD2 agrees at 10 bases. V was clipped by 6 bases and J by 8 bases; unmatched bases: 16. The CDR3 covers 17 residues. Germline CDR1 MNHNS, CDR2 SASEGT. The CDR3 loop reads CASRFSSLAGVPHEQFF. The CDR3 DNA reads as TGTGCCAGCAGATTTTCCTCTCTAGCGGGAGTCCCCCATGAGCAGTTCTTC.

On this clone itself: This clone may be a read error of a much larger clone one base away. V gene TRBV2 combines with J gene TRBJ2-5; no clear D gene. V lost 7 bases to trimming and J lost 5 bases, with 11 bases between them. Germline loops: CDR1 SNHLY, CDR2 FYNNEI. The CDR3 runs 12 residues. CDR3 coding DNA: TGTGCCAGCATTGATAATACGGAGACCCAGTACTTC. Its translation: CASIDNTETQYF.

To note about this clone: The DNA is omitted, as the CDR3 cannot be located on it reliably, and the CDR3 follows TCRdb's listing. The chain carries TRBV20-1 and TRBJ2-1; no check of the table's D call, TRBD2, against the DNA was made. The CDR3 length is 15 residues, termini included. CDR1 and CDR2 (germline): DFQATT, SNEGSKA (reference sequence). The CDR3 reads CSHYGLVGLGNEQVF.

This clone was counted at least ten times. CDR3 sequence: CASSEDGPLAGVEDEQFF. CDR3 bases: TGTGCCAGCAGCGAGGACGGTCCACTAGCGGGAGTCGAAGATGAGCAGTTCTTC. This chain connects TRBV5-4 to TRBJ2-1; 11 positions match TRBD2. The CDR3 runs 18 residues. V lost 4 bases to trimming and J lost 8 bases; unmatched junction nucleotides: 17. Germline V gene sequence: CDR1 SGHNT, CDR2 YYREEE (reference sequence).

CDR3 coding DNA: TGCAGTGCTACCCGGGGGCGGGGGTTCGCCCAAGCCAAAAACATTCAGTACTTC. It codes for CSATRGRGFAQAKNIQYF. V and J are TRBV20-1 and TRBJ2-4, with D possibly being TRBD2 (7 bases). The germline gives CDR1 DFQATT, CDR2 SNEGSKA (reference sequence). Trimming took off 4 bases at V and 0 bases at J, with 22 bases between the two ends. This CDR3 contains 18 residues.

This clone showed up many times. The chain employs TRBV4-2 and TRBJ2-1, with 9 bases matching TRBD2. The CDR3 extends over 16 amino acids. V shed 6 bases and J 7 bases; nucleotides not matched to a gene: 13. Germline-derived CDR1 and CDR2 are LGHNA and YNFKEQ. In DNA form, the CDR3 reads TGTGCCAGCAGTCCTGGATGGCGGGAGGGAGGTAATGAGCAGTTCTTC. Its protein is CASSPGWREGGNEQFF.

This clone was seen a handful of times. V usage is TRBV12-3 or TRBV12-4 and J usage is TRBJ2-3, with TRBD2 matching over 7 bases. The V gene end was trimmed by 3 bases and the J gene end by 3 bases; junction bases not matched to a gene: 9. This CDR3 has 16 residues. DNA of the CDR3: TGTGCCAGCAGTTTCACGCTAGAGGGAGGGACAGATACGCAGTATTTT. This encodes CASSFTLEGGTDTQYF.

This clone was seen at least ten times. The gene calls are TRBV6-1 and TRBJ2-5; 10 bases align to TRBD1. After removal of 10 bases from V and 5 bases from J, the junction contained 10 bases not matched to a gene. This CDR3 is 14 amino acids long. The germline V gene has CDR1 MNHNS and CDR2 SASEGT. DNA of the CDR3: TGTGCCATCCCGACAGGGGGCAATGGGGAGACCCAGTACTTC. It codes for CAIPTGGNGETQYF.

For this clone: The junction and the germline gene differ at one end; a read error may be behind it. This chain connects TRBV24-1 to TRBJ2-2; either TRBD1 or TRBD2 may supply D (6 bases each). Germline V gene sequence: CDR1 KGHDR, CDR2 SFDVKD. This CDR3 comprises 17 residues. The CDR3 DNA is TGTGCCACCAGTGATTTGCAGAGGGGGGCAGACACCTGGGAGCTGTTTTTT. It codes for CATSDLQRGADTWELFF.

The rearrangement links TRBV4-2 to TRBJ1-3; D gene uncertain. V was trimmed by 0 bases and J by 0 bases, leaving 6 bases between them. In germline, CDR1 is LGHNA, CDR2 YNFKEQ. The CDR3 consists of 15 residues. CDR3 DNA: TGTGCCAGCAGCCAAGAAGACCGCTCTGGAAACACCATATATTTT. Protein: CASSQEDRSGNTIYF.

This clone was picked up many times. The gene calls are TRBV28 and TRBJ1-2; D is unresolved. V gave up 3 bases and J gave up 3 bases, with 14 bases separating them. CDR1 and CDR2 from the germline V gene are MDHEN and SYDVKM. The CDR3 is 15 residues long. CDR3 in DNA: TGTGCCAGCAGTTTCTTAGACGGCGGAGACTATGGCTACACCTTC. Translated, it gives CASSFLDGGDYGYTF.

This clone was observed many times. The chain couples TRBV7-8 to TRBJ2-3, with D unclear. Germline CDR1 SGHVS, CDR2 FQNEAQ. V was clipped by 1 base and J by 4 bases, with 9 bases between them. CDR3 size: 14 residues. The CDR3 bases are TGTGCCAGCAGCTTAGTCATGGTGGCAGATACGCAGTATTTT. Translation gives CASSLVMVADTQYF.

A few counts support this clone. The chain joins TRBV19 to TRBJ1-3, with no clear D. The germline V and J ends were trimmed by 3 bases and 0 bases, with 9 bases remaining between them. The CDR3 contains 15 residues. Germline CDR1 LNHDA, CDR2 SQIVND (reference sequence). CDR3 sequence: CASSMDANSGNTIYF. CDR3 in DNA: TGTGCCAGTAGTATGGACGCCAACTCTGGAAACACCATATATTTT.

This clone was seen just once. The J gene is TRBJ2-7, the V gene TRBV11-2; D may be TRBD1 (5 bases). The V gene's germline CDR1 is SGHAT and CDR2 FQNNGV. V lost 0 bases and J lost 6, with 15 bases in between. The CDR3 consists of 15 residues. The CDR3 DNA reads TGTGCCAGCAGCTTAGAACCAGGGCTGAAAAGCGAGCAGTACTTC. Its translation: CASSLEPGLKSEQYF. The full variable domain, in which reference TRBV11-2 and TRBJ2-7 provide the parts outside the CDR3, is EAGVAQSPRYKIIEKRQSVAFWCNPISGHATLYWYQQILGQGPKLLIQFQNNGVVDDSQLPKDRFSAERLKGVDSTLKIQPAKLEDSAVYLCASSLEPGLKSEQYFGPGTRLTVT.

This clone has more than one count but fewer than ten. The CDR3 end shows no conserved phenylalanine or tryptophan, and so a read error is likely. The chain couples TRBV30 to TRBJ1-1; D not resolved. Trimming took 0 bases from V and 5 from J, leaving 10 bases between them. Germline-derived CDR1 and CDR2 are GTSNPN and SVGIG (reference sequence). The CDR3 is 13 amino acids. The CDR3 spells CAWSVVPGTEAFP. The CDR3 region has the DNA TGTGCCTGGAGTGTGGTCCCGGGGACTGAAGCTTTCCCC.

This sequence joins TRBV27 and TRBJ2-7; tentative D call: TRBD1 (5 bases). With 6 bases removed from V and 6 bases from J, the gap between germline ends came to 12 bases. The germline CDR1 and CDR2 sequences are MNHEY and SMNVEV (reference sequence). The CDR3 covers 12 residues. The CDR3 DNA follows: TGTGCCAGCAGGGGGCCTTCGGGCGAGCAGTACTTC. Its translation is CASRGPSGEQYF.

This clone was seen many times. The CDR3 protein is CASSLVWGSGNNEQFF. CDR3 sequence (DNA): TGTGCCAGCAGCTTAGTTTGGGGTAGCGGCAACAATGAGCAGTTCTTC. The gene calls are TRBV7-2 and TRBJ2-1, with D perhaps TRBD2 (6 bases). In germline, CDR1 is SGHTA, CDR2 FQGNSA. The CDR3 runs to 16 residues. V lost 1 base to trimming and J lost 5 bases, with 15 bases between them.

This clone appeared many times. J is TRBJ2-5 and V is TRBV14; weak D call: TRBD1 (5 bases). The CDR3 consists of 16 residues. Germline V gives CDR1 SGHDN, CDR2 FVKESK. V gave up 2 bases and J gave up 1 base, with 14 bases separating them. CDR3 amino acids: CASSQTVGAVQETQYF. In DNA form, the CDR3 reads TGTGCCAGCAGCCAAACCGTAGGGGCAGTCCAAGAGACCCAGTACTTC.

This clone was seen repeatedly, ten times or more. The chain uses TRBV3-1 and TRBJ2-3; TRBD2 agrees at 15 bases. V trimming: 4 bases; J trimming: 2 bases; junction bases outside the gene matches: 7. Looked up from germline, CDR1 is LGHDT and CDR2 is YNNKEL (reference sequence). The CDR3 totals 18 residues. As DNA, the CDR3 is TGTGCCAGCAGCCTCAGGACTAGCGGGAGGGCCCCCACAGATACGCAGTATTTT. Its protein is CASSLRTSGRAPTDTQYF.

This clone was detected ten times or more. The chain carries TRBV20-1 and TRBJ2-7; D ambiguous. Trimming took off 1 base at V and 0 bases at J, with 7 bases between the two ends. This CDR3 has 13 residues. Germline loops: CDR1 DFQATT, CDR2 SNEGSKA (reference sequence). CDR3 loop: CSARGGYSYEQYF. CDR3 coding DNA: TGCAGTGCTAGAGGAGGTTACTCCTACGAGCAGTACTTC.

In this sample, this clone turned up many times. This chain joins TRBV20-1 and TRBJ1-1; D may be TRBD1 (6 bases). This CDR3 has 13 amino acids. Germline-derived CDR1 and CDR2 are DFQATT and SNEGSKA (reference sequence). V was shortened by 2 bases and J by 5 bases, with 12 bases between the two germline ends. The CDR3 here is CSARPPGVTEAFF. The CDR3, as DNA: TGCAGTGCTAGACCCCCAGGGGTGACTGAAGCTTTCTTT.

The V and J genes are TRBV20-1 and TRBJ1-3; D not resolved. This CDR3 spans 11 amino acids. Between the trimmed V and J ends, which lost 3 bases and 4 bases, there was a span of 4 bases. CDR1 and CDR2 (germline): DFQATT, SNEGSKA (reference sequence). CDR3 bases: TGCAGTGCTAGTCCGGGAAACACCATATATTTT. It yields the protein CSASPGNTIYF.

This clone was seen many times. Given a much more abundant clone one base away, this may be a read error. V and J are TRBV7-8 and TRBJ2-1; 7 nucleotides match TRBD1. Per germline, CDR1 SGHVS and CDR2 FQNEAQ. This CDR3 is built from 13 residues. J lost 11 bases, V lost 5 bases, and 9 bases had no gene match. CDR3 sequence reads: CASSTGQVHKQFF. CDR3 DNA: TGTGCCAGCAGCACCGGACAGGTTCATAAGCAGTTCTTC.

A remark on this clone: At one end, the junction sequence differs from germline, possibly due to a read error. CDR3 loop: CAWTTGLAGVGEHDF. DNA of the CDR3: TGTGCCTGGACTACGGGACTAGCGGGAGTAGGCGAGCACGACTTC. This chain uses TRBV30 with TRBJ2-7; 14 bases fit TRBD2. Per germline, CDR1 GTSNPN and CDR2 SVGIG (reference sequence). CDR3 length equals 15 residues.